This T cell receptor beta chain was sequenced during a study of blood T cells in healthy people across ages. V dropped 8 bases and J dropped 3 bases, with 15 bases sitting between them. This CDR3 has 14 residues. Germline values: CDR1 LGHNA, CDR2 YNFKEQ. Combining a sample-barcoded 5' primer with a J-beta primer mix, a second PCR ran for roughly 6 to 12 cycles. TCRdb passed the 5' RACE reads through MiXCR, listing each CDR3 protein once. The top ten clones hold just under 9% of a sample with just under 550,000 distinct CDR3 sequences, 24% of them seen once. The sample was also reused in another study, on T cells of mothers and their children. Per that study: Mothers gave over 9 million TCR beta CDR3 reads each, and children 2.5 million to 3.5 million each.

The TCR sequence derives from a boy between 5 and 17 years old in good health. The chain is built from TRBV4-2 and TRBJ2-3; D is possibly TRBD2 (6 bases). Material: blood. The chain's CDR3 is CASSTSEGTDTQYF. DNA of the CDR3: TGTGCCAGCTCCACCTCGGAGGGAACAGATACGCAGTATTTT.